This entry describes one T cell receptor (beta chain). The antigen is undetermined. The data were taken from a study of CD4 T cells in relation to SARS-CoV-2 and coronaviruses. Overall study context: After roughly ten days of antigen culture, PBMC TCR beta CDR3s were sequenced. A couple of subjects were Hispanic; patients were roughly eight males and a few females. Findings and caveats of the study: Monoreactive clones expanded significantly more to SARS-CoV-2 than crossreactive clones did.

Produced via immunoSEQ multiplex PCR; TCRdb's table is partial and in-frame only. The sample carries approximately 41,000 clones, under 85% recorded once. Germline lookup yields CDR1 KGHSH and CDR2 LQKENI. Trimming at V came to 4 bases and at J to 5 bases, leaving 4 bases not matched to a gene. CDR3 length: 13 residues. For 10 days, around 10^5 sorted CD4+ cells grew with T cell-depleted PBMCs and CEF. The sample comprised memory CD4+ T cells from PBMCs, cultured in vitro. V gene TRBV18 combines with J gene TRBJ1-2, with 7 bases lining up with TRBD1. The clonotype was recovered from an adult with COVID-19. The CDR3 is CASSLTGFYGYTF. The CDR3, as DNA: TGTGCCAGCTCACTGACAGGGTTTTATGGCTACACCTTC.